This T cell receptor beta chain stems from a study of T cell changes during pregnancy in multiple sclerosis. V was pared by 0 bases and J by 3 bases, with 5 bases of the junction left unmatched. The germline CDR1 and CDR2 sequences are LGHNT and FRNRAP. The CDR3 extends over 16 amino acids. TCRdb's copy holds only in-frame clones and misses some; the assay was immunoSEQ multiplex PCR. Among about 42,000 clones, 91% were seen once, and the ten largest hold about 0.5%. The sequence was obtained from a female donor in good health, enrolled as a control in a pregnancy study. Here the sequenced sample was CD4+ T cells from peripheral blood mononuclear cells, taken in the second trimester of pregnancy. This chain links TRBV12-5 with TRBJ2-3, with 8 bases matching TRBD2. CDR3: CASGLVVAGLTDTQYF. The DNA for the CDR3 is TGTGCTAGTGGTTTGGTAGTAGCGGGGTTAACAGATACGCAGTATTTT.